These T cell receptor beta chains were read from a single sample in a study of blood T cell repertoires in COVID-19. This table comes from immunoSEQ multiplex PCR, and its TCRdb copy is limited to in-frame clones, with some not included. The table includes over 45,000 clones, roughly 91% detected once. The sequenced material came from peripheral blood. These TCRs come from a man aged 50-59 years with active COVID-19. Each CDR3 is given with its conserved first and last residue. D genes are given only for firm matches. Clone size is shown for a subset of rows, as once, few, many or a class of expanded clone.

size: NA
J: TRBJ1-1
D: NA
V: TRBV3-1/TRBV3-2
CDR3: CASTPKEFGWSTEAFF
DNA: TGTGCCAGCACCCCCAAGGAGTTTGGATGGAGCACTGAAGCTTTCTTT

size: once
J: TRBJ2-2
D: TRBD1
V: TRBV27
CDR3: CASRLLRGPGELFF
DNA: TGTGCCAGCAGACTACTTAGGGGGCCCGGGGAGCTGTTTTTT

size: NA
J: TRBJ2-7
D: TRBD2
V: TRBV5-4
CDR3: CASSMTSASHEQYF
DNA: TGTGCCAGCAGCATGACTAGCGCGTCCCACGAGCAGTACTTC

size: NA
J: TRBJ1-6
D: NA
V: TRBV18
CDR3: CASAVGPDSPLHF
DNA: TGTGCCAGCGCCGTGGGGCCGGATTCACCCCTCCACTTT

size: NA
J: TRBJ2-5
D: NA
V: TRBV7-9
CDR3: CASSHLGSQETQYF
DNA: TGTGCCAGCAGCCACCTAGGATCCCAAGAGACCCAGTACTTC

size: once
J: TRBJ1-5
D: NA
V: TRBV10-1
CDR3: CASQVAMDQPQHF
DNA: TGCGCCAGCCAAGTGGCAATGGATCAGCCCCAGCATTTT

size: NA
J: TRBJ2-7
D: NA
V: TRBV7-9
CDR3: CASSNRHPWEQYF
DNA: TGTGCCAGCAGCAACAGACACCCGTGGGAGCAGTACTTC

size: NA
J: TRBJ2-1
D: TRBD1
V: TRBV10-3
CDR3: CAISRAVGTGLNEQFF
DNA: TGTGCCATCAGTCGGGCTGTCGGGACAGGCCTCAATGAGCAGTTCTTC

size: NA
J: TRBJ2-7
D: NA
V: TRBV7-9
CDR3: CASTPPSDRGTYEQYF
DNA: TGTGCCAGCACCCCCCCCTCCGACCGAGGGACCTACGAGCAGTACTTC

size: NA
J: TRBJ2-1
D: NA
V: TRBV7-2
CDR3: CASSFPSGEQFF
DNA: TGTGCCAGCAGCTTTCCGTCGGGAGAGCAGTTCTTC

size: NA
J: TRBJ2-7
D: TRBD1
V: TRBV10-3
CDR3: CAISSTGGLGYEQYF
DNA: TGTGCCATCAGTTCGACAGGGGGCCTTGGATACGAGCAGTACTTC

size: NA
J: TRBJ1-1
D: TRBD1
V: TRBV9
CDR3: CASSPQVGGPNEAFF
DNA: TGTGCCAGCAGCCCCCAAGTAGGGGGCCCCAATGAAGCTTTCTTT

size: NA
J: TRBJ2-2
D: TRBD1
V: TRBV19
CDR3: CASSTPGTEKGTGELFF
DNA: TGTGCCAGTAGTACCCCCGGGACAGAGAAAGGGACCGGGGAGCTGTTTTTT

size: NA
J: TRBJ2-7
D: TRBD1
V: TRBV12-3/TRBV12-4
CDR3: CASSFSPGQGKYF
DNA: TGTGCCAGCAGTTTCTCTCCCGGACAGGGCAAGTACTTC

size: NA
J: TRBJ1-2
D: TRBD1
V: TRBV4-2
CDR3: CASSGRGGDRNRHTF
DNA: TGTGCCAGCAGCGGCCGGGGGGGGGACAGAAATCGCCACACCTTC

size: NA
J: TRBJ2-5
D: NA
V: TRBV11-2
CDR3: CASSLGAPGKQETQYF
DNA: TGTGCCAGCAGCTTAGGGGCACCGGGAAAACAAGAGACCCAGTACTTC

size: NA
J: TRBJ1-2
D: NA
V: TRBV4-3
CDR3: CASSQTSGTDFAYTF
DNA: TGCGCCAGCAGCCAAACTTCCGGGACTGACTTCGCCTACACCTTC

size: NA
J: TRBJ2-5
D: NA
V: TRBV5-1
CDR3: CASSFTGGTWETQYF
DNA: TGCGCCAGCAGCTTTACCGGGGGAACGTGGGAGACCCAGTACTTC

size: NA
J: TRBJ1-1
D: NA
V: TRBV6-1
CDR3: CASSDRVWDTEAFF
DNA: TGTGCCAGCAGTGACAGGGTATGGGACACTGAAGCTTTCTTT

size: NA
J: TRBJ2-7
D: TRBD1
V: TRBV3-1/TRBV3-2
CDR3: CASSRPARQGTYEQYF
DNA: TGTGCCAGCAGCCGCCCGGCCCGACAGGGGACCTACGAGCAGTACTTC

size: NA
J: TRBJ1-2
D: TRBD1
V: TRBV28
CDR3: CATTTRQGWYGYTF
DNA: TGTGCCACCACCACCCGACAGGGTTGGTATGGCTACACCTTC

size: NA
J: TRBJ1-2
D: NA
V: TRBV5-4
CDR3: CAGGQSGSYGYTF
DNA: TGTGCCGGAGGACAGTCGGGGTCCTATGGCTACACCTTC

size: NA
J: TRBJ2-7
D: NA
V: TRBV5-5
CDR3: CASSLTETYYEQYF
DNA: TGTGCCAGCAGCCTGACAGAGACCTACTACGAGCAGTACTTC

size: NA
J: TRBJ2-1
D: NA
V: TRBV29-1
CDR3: CSAARYPVSEAYNEQFF
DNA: TGCAGCGCCGCCCGTTATCCCGTTAGCGAGGCCTACAATGAGCAGTTCTTC

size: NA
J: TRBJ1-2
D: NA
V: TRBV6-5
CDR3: CASFRVLYGYTF
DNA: TGTGCCAGCTTCAGGGTCCTCTATGGCTACACCTTC

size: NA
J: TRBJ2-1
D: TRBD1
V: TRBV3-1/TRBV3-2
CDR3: CASSLARDRGDNEQFF
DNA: TGTGCCAGCAGCCTGGCGCGGGACAGGGGGGACAATGAGCAGTTCTTC

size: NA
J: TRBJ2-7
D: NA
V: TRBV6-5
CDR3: CASSYYRGYEQYF
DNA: TGTGCCAGCAGTTACTATAGGGGCTACGAGCAGTACTTC

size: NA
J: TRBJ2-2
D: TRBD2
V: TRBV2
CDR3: CASRTGTSSGELFF
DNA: TGTGCCAGCAGGACCGGGACTAGCTCCGGGGAGCTGTTTTTT

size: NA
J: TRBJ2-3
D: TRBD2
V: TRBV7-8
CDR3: CASANSGLGADTQYF
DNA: TGTGCCAGCGCGAATTCCGGACTAGGCGCAGATACGCAGTATTTT

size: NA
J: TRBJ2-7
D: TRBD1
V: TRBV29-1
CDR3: CSVGDSSYEQYF
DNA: TGCAGCGTCGGGGACAGCTCCTACGAGCAGTACTTC

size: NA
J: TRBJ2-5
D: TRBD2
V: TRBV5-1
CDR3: CASSLRTSDPQETQYF
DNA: TGCGCCAGCAGCTTGCGGACTAGCGATCCCCAAGAGACCCAGTACTTC

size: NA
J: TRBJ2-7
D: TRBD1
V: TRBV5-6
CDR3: CASSLRGHLYEQYF
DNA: TGTGCCAGCAGCCTAAGGGGGCATCTCTACGAGCAGTACTTC

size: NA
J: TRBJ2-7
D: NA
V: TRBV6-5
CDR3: CASSYSKGFRYEQYF
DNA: TGTGCCAGCAGTTACTCGAAGGGGTTCCGGTACGAGCAGTACTTC

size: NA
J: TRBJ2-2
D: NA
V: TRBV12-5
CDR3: CASGLVLSPGNTGELFF
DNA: TGTGCTAGTGGTTTGGTACTCTCTCCGGGGAACACCGGGGAGCTGTTTTTT

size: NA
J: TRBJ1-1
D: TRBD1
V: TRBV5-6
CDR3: CASSLRDRVPEAFF
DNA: TGTGCCAGCAGCCTACGGGACAGGGTACCTGAAGCTTTCTTT

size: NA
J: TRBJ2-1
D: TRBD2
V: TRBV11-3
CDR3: CASSLGRTSGSGNEQFF
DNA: TGTGCCAGCAGCTTAGGCCGAACTAGCGGGAGTGGAAATGAGCAGTTCTTC

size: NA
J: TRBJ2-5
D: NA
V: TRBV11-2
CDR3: CASSPGQWAETQYF
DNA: TGTGCCAGCAGCCCGGGACAATGGGCAGAGACCCAGTACTTC

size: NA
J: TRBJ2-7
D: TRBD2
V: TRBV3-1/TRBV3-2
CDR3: CASSQSPAGETYEQYF
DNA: TGTGCCAGCAGCCAGAGCCCGGCGGGGGAAACCTACGAGCAGTACTTC

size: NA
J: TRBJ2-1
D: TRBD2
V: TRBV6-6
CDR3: CASTLAGGSYNEQFF
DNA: TGTGCCAGCACGTTAGCGGGGGGGTCCTACAATGAGCAGTTCTTC

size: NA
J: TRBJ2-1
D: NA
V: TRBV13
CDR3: CASSHLRKLNEQFF
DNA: TGTGCCAGCAGCCACCTCCGTAAACTAAATGAGCAGTTCTTC

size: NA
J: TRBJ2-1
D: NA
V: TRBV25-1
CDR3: CASTLGGGDEQFF
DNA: TGTGCCAGCACCTTAGGAGGGGGGGATGAGCAGTTCTTC

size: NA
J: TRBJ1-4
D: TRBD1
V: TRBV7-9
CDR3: CASSQDRGVRANEKLFF
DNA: TGTGCCAGCAGTCAAGACAGGGGCGTCAGAGCTAATGAAAAACTGTTTTTT

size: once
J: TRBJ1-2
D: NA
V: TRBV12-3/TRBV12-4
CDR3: CASSFPGNYGYTF
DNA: TGTGCCAGCAGTTTTCCAGGCAACTATGGCTACACCTTC

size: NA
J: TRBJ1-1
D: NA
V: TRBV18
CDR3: CASSPGQNTEAFF
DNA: TGTGCCAGCTCACCGGGGCAGAACACTGAAGCTTTCTTT

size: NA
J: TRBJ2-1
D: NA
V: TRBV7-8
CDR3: CASSLVPGGSEQFF
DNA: TGTGCCAGCAGCTTAGTCCCAGGGGGGTCTGAGCAGTTCTTC

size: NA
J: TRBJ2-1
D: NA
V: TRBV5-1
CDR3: CASSYGGGVYNEQFF
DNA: TGCGCCAGCAGCTATGGAGGGGGGGTATACAATGAGCAGTTCTTC

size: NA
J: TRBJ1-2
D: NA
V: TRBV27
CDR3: CASSPETSDIYGYTF
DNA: TGTGCCAGCAGTCCCGAAACCAGTGACATCTACGGCTACACCTTC

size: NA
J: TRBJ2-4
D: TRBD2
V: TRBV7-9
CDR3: CASSPGGNIQYF
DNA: TGTGCCAGCAGCCCCGGGGGGAACATTCAGTACTTC

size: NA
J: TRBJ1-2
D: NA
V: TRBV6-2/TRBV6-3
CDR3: CASSSPLTANYGYTF
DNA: TGTGCCAGCAGTTCCCCACTGACAGCTAACTATGGCTACACCTTC

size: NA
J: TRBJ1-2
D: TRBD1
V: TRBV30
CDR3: CAWSVGDSYGYTF
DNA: TGTGCCTGGAGTGTAGGGGACAGCTATGGCTACACCTTC

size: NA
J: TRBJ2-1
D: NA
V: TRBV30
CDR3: CAWSVGVYDEQFF
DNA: TGTGCCTGGAGTGTAGGGGTTTACGATGAGCAGTTCTTC

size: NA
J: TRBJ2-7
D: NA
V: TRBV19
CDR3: CASSGGYEQYF
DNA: TGTGCCAGTAGTGGAGGGTACGAGCAGTACTTC

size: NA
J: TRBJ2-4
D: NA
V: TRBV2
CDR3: CASRGDTIAKNIQYF
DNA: TGTGCCAGCAGAGGGGACACTATAGCCAAAAACATTCAGTACTTC

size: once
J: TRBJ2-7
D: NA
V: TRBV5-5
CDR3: CASSLVGGPYEQYF
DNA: TGTGCCAGCAGCTTGGTCGGGGGGCCCTACGAGCAGTACTTC

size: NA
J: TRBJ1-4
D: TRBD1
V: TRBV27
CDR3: CASSLSPGGYEKLFF
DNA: TGTGCCAGCAGTTTGAGCCCAGGGGGCTATGAAAAACTGTTTTTT

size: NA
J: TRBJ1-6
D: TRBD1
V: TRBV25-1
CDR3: CASTTGNSPLHF
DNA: TGTGCCAGCACGACAGGGAATTCACCCCTCCACTTT

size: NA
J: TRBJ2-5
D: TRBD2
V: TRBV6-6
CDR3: CASTLLAGVWETQYF
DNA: TGTGCCAGCACTCTACTAGCGGGAGTTTGGGAGACCCAGTACTTC

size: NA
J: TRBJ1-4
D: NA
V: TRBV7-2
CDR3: CASSLVQNEKLFF
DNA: TGTGCCAGCAGCTTAGTACAGAATGAAAAACTGTTTTTT

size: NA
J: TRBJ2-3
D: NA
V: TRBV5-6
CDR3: CASSLGPTHTDTQYF
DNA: TGTGCCAGCAGCTTGGGTCCCACACACACAGATACGCAGTATTTT